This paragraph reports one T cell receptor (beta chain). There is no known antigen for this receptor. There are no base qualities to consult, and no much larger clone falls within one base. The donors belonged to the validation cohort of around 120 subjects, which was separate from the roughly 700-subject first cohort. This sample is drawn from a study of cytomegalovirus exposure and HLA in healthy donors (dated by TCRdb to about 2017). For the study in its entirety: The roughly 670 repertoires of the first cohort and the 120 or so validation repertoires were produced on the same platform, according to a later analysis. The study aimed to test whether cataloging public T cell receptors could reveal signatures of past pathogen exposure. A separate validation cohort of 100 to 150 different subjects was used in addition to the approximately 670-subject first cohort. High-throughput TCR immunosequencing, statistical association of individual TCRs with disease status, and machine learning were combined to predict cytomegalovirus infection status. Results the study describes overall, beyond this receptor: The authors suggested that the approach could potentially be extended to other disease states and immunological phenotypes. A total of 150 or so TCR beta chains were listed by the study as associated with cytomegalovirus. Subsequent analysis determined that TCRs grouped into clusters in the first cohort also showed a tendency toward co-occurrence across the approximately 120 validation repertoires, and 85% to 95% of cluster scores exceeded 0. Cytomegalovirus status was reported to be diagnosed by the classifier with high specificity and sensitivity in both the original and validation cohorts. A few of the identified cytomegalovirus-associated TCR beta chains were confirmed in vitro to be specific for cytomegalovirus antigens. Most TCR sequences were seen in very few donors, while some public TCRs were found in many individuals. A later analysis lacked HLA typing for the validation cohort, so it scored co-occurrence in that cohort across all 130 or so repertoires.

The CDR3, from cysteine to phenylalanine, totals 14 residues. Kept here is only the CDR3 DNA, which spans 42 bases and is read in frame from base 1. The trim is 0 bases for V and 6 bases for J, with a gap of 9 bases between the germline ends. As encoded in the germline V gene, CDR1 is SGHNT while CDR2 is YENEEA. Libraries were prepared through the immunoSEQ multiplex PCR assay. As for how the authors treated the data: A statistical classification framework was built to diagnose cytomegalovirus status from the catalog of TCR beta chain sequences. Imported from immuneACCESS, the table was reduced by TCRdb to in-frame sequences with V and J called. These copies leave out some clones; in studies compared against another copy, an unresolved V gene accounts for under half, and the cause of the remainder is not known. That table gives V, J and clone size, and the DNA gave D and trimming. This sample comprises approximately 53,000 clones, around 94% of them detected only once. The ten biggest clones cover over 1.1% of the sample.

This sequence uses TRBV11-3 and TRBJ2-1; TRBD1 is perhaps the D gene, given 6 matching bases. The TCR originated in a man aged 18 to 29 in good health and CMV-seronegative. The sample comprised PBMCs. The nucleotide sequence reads TGTGCCAGCAGCTTAGACAGGGGACCCAATGAGCAGTTCTTC. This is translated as CASSLDRGPNEQFF.